The 23 T cell receptor beta chains presented below share a single source sample, sequenced in a study of Ad26.COV2.S vaccination and SARS-CoV-2 variants. Generated by immunoSEQ multiplex PCR, the TCRdb table keeps only in-frame clones and is missing some. The sample consists of roughly 330,000 clones, roughly nine tenths of them appearing once. Treatment: some 20 received Ad26.COV2.S at low or high dose, single or two shots; 5 received placebo; per-sample allocation not given. Day 63 after the first injection of vaccine or placebo was the sampling time. The sequenced sample was peripheral blood, obtained in a trial of Ad26.COV2.S vaccine versus placebo. These receptors were collected from a person between 18 and 65 years old who received the Ad26.COV2.S COVID-19 vaccine or a placebo.

This clone has a single count. V gene TRBV5-6 combines with J gene TRBJ1-3; D is undetermined. Germline V gene sequence: CDR1 SGHDT, CDR2 YYEEEE. Trimming took 0 bases from V and 0 from J, leaving 10 bases between them. This CDR3 comprises 16 residues. The CDR3 region is CASSLAGGYSGNTIYF. Written as DNA, the CDR3 is TGTGCCAGCAGCTTGGCCGGCGGATACTCTGGAAACACCATATATTTT.

This sequence joins TRBV19 and TRBJ2-1, with D tentatively TRBD2 (7 bases). Germline V gives CDR1 LNHDA, CDR2 SQIVND (reference sequence). CDR3 size: 17 residues. V gave up 5 bases and J gave up 5 bases, with 22 bases separating them. The CDR3 DNA reads as TGTGCCAGTAGTTTGGGGGGGGGCGGACGCTACAACAATGAGCAGTTCTTC. Amino acids: CASSLGGGGRYNNEQFF.

This chain joins TRBV6-6 and TRBJ1-1; weak D call: TRBD1 (6 bases). Between the trimmed V and J ends, which lost 7 bases and 1 base, there was a span of 19 bases. The CDR3 sequence is 16 residues long. CDR1 is MNHNY, CDR2 SVGAGI, per germline (reference sequence). CDR3: CASMGAGFVGNTEAFF. The CDR3 coding sequence is TGTGCCAGCATGGGGGCAGGGTTCGTGGGGAACACTGAAGCTTTCTTT.

V usage is TRBV7-2 and J usage is TRBJ1-1, with D unresolved. Trimming took 5 bases from V and 1 from J, leaving 11 bases between them. The germline CDR1 and CDR2 sequences are SGHTA and FQGNSA. This CDR3 region has 14 residues. CDR3 protein: CASSRDGRNTEAFF. CDR3 DNA: TGTGCCAGCAGCCGCGACGGAAGGAACACTGAAGCTTTCTTT.

This clone was picked up a small number of times. The chain joins TRBV7-9 to TRBJ1-5, with D unresolved. The CDR3 extends over 15 amino acids. Deletions cut 0 bases from V and 5 bases from J, with 11 bases between. Germline V gives CDR1 SEHNR, CDR2 FQNEAQ (reference sequence). The CDR3 loop is CASSLAPGRDQPQHF. DNA for the CDR3: TGTGCCAGCAGCTTAGCTCCAGGCCGGGATCAGCCCCAGCATTTT.

The chain combines TRBV12-3 or TRBV12-4 with TRBJ1-1; no reliable D call. Trimming took off 8 bases at V and 1 base at J, with 11 bases between the two ends. The CDR3 sequence is 13 residues long. The CDR3 here is CASFRGRNTEAFF. The CDR3 coding sequence is TGTGCCAGCTTTCGTGGGCGGAACACTGAAGCTTTCTTT.

V gene TRBV5-6 combines with J gene TRBJ2-2, with a possible D match to TRBD2 (5 bases). The CDR3 has 17 residues. CDR1 SGHDT and CDR2 YYEEEE come from the germline V gene. With 3 bases removed from V and 3 bases from J, the gap between germline ends came to 18 bases. CDR3 protein: CASSSLARRADTGELFF. The CDR3 DNA follows: TGTGCCAGCAGCTCCCTAGCTCGTAGGGCCGACACCGGGGAGCTGTTTTTT.

The CDR3 loop reads CASSPGGWYTEAFF. The CDR3 bases are TGTGCCAGCAGTCCAGGGGGCTGGTACACTGAAGCTTTCTTT. The chain is built from TRBV6-2 or TRBV6-3 and TRBJ1-1, with 8 bases that match TRBD1. Germline CDR1 reads MNHEY; CDR2 reads SVGEGT. Losses at the gene ends were 5 bases for V and 3 bases for J; bases not matched to a gene: 5. The CDR3 totals 14 residues.

The V call is TRBV14, the J call TRBJ2-6, with unresolved D. The CDR3 runs 17 residues. V was pared by 3 bases and J by 5 bases, with 17 bases between. Germline V gene sequence: CDR1 SGHDN, CDR2 FVKESK. CDR3 coding DNA: TGTGCCAGCAGCCACCTGAAATCAGCCTTGAGGGCCAACGTCCTGACTTTC. Translating gives CASSHLKSALRANVLTF.

This sequence joins TRBV12-3 or TRBV12-4 and TRBJ1-1; TRBD1 might be the D (5 bases). The V and J ends lost 6 bases and 0 bases respectively, with 8 bases between them. There are 13 residues in the CDR3. The CDR3 spells CASSPTVNTEAFF. The CDR3 bases are TGTGCCAGCAGCCCGACAGTGAACACTGAAGCTTTCTTT.

This clone has just a few counts. The V call is TRBV7-8, the J call TRBJ1-6, with 9 positions matching TRBD1. The ends lost 5 bases at V and 9 bases at J; junction bases unmatched: 5. Germline CDR1 is SGHVS and CDR2 is FQNEAQ. This CDR3 contains 14 residues. The CDR3 is CASSAGQGISPLHF. The DNA for the CDR3 is TGTGCCAGCAGCGCAGGACAGGGGATTTCACCCCTCCACTTT.

This rearrangement joins TRBV12-5 to TRBJ1-4; weak D call: TRBD1 (6 bases). The CDR3 is made up of 17 amino acids. The ends were cut back, 2 bases at V and 8 bases at J, with 21 bases in the middle. Per the germline V gene, CDR1 is LGHNT and CDR2 is FRNRAP. CDR3 coding DNA: TGTGCTAGTGGTTTGATGACTACAGGGTTTTTTGACGAAAAACTGTTTTTT. Residues: CASGLMTTGFFDEKLFF.

The gene calls are TRBV6-2 or TRBV6-3 and TRBJ2-2; TRBD2 aligns across 7 bases. After removal of 6 bases from V and 4 bases from J, the junction contained 11 bases not matched to a gene. This CDR3 spans 16 amino acids. The germline gives CDR1 MNHEY, CDR2 SVGEGT. CDR3 sequence reads: CASSNGGRARTGELFF. CDR3 nucleotides: TGTGCCAGCAGCAACGGAGGGAGGGCCCGCACCGGGGAGCTGTTTTTT.

V usage is TRBV7-9 and J usage is TRBJ1-1; unclear D gene. CDR1 SEHNR and CDR2 FQNEAQ come from the germline V gene (reference sequence). CDR3 length: 14 amino acids. V was clipped by 8 bases and J by 2 bases, with 15 bases between them. The chain's CDR3 is CASFRRAGNTEAFF. The DNA for the CDR3 is TGTGCCAGCTTCCGCCGTGCGGGAAACACTGAAGCTTTCTTT.

The CDR3 DNA is TGCGCCAGCAGCCAAGAGGTGGAGGGAGAGACCCAGTACTTC. Protein product: CASSQEVEGETQYF. The chain employs TRBV4-1 and TRBJ2-5; D is possibly TRBD2 (6 bases). Per the germline V gene, CDR1 is MGHRA and CDR2 is YSYEKL. V was cut by 0 bases and J by 4 bases, with 9 bases left in between. The CDR3 sequence is 14 residues long.

The chain is built from TRBV5-3 and TRBJ1-5; D call uncertain. Being an ORF, TRBV5-3 has a function that is uncertain. The V end was cut by 0 bases, the J end by 3 bases, with 10 bases between. This CDR3 spans 15 amino acids. The CDR3 nucleotides read TGTGCCAGAAGCTTGGCTAGCAGCACCAATCAGCCCCAGCATTTT. Its protein is CARSLASSTNQPQHF.

The chain has TRBV19 and TRBJ1-4; D gene ambiguous. This CDR3 spans 15 amino acids. The germline V and J ends were trimmed by 6 bases and 6 bases, with 17 bases remaining between them. Germline V gives CDR1 LNHDA, CDR2 SQIVND (reference sequence). CDR3 region: CASSFGPRGDEKLFF. The CDR3 nucleotides are TGTGCCAGTAGCTTCGGTCCGCGGGGTGATGAAAAACTGTTTTTT.

The chain combines TRBV18 with TRBJ1-2; D call uncertain. Germline CDR1 and CDR2: KGHSH and LQKENI. Trimming took off 6 bases at V and 2 bases at J, with 13 bases between the two ends. CDR3 length equals 14 residues. CDR3 coding DNA: TGTGCCAGCTCCACTCTTACAGTGAACTATGGCTACACCTTC. This codes for CASSTLTVNYGYTF.

The rearrangement links TRBV6-2 or TRBV6-3 to TRBJ1-1; perhaps TRBD1 as D (5 bases). This CDR3 is 15 amino acids long. Between the trimmed V and J ends, which lost 5 bases and 0 bases, there was a span of 13 bases. Looked up from germline, CDR1 is MNHEY and CDR2 is SVGEGT. CDR3 sequence: CASSPTGRMNTEAFF. CDR3 nucleotides: TGTGCCAGCAGTCCGACGGGACGTATGAACACTGAAGCTTTCTTT.

V usage is TRBV2 and J usage is TRBJ1-2; D remains unclear. With 2 bases removed from V and 8 bases from J, the gap between germline ends came to 9 bases. The CDR3 is 12 residues long. Germline CDR1 is SNHLY and CDR2 is FYNNEI. CDR3 sequence reads: CASSERVPGYTF. Written as DNA, the CDR3 is TGTGCCAGCAGTGAACGGGTCCCGGGCTACACCTTC.

The chain couples TRBV5-6 to TRBJ1-1, with D perhaps matching TRBD1 (6 bases). The V end was cut by 2 bases, the J end by 7 bases, with 15 bases between. The germline V gene has CDR1 SGHDT and CDR2 YYEEEE. CDR3 size: 14 residues. The CDR3 region is CASSLNGGQLEAFF. DNA for the CDR3: TGTGCCAGCAGCTTAAACGGAGGACAGCTTGAAGCTTTCTTT.

The V call is TRBV5-1, the J call TRBJ1-1; possible D gene TRBD1, 6 bases. V lost 0 bases and J 6 bases, leaving 24 bases between the germline ends. The CDR3 is 18 amino acids. Germline V gene data show CDR1 as SGHRS and CDR2 as YFSETQ. CDR3 in amino acids: CASSLARSWGLGRAEAFF. CDR3 sequence (DNA): TGCGCCAGCAGCTTGGCTCGTTCGTGGGGGCTGGGTCGCGCTGAAGCTTTCTTT. Supplemented by reference TRBV5-1 and TRBJ1-1, the full variable domain reads KAGVTQTPRYLIKTRGQQVTLSCSPISGHRSVSWYQQTPGQGLQFLFEYFSETQRNKGNFPGRFSGRQFSNSRSEMNVSTLELGDSALYLCASSLARSWGLGRAEAFFGQGTRLTVV.

This chain uses TRBV27 with TRBJ2-3; the D gene is possibly TRBD2 (6 bases). Per germline, CDR1 MNHEY and CDR2 SMNVEV (reference sequence). This CDR3 spans 16 amino acids. V was trimmed by 2 bases and J by 2 bases, leaving 14 bases between them. The CDR3 coding sequence is TGTGCCAGCAGTTTAAAGAGCGGGCCTTACACAGATACGCAGTATTTT. This gives the protein CASSLKSGPYTDTQYF.